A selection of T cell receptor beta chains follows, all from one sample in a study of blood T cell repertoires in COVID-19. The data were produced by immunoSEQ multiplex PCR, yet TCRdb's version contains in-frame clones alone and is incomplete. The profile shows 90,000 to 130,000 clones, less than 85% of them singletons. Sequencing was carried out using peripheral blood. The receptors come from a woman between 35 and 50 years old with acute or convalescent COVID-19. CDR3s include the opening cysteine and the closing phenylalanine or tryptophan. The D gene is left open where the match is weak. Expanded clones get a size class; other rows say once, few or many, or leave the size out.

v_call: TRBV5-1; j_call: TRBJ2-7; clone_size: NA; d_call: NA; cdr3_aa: CASNLEEGSYEQYF; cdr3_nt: TGCGCCAGCAACCTCGAGGAGGGATCCTACGAGCAGTACTTC
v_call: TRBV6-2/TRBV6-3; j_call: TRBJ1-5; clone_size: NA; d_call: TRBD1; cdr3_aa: CASSYRGQGSGYSNQPQHF; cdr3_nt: TGTGCCAGCAGTTATAGAGGACAGGGCAGTGGTTATAGCAATCAGCCCCAGCATTTT
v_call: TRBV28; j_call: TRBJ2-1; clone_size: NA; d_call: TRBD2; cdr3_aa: CASSVITPGLAGGREQFF; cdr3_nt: TGTGCCAGCAGTGTTATCACTCCGGGACTAGCGGGCGGGAGGGAGCAGTTCTTC
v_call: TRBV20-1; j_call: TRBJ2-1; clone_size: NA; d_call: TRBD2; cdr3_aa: CSASEASGLSYNEQFF; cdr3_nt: TGCAGTGCTAGTGAGGCTAGCGGGCTTTCCTACAATGAGCAGTTCTTC
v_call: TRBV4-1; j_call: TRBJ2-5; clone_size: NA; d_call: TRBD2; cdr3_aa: CASSHPLAGTQETQYF; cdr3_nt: TGCGCCAGCAGCCACCCTTTAGCGGGGACCCAAGAGACCCAGTACTTC
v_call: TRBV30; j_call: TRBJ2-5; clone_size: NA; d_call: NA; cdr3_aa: CAWSVKRAGETQYF; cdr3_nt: TGTGCCTGGAGTGTAAAGCGGGCCGGAGAGACCCAGTACTTC
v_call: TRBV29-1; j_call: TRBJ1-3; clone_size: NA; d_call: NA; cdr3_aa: CSVSFGGSGNTIYF; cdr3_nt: TGCAGCGTTTCGTTCGGGGGCTCTGGAAACACCATATATTTT
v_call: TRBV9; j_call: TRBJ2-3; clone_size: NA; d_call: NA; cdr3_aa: CASSVSAGALDTQYF; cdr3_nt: TGTGCCAGCAGCGTATCTGCAGGGGCGTTAGATACGCAGTATTTT
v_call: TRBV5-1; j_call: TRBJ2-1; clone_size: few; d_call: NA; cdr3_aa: CASRLSLQGYNEQFF; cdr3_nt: TGCGCCAGCAGACTGTCGCTACAGGGATACAATGAGCAGTTCTTC
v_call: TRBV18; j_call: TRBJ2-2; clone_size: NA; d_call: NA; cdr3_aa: CASSPIRGIGTGELFF; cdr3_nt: TGTGCCAGCTCACCGATTCGGGGAATCGGGACCGGGGAGCTGTTTTTT
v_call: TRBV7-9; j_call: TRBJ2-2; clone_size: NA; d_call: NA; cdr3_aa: CASSPPLSTGELFF; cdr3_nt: TGTGCCAGCAGCCCCCCCCTTTCGACCGGGGAGCTGTTTTTT
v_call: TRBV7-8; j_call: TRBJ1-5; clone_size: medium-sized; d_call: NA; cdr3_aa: CASSMGTLDNQPQHF; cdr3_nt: TGTGCCAGCAGCATGGGGACATTAGACAATCAGCCCCAGCATTTT
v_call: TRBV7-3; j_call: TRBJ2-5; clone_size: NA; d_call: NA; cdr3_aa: CASSSATGNQETQYF; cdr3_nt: TGTGCCAGCAGCTCAGCAACAGGGAACCAAGAGACCCAGTACTTC
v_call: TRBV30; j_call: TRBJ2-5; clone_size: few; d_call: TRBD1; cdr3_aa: CAWIRTGDQETQYF; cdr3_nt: TGTGCCTGGATCCGGACAGGGGACCAAGAGACCCAGTACTTC
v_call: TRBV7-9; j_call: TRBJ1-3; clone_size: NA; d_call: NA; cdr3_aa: CASSSLSDTIYF; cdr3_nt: TGTGCCAGCAGCTCCCTGTCGGACACCATATATTTT
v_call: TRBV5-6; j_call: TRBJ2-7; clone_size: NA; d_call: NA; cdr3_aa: CASSFQRETYEQYF; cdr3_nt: TGTGCCAGCAGCTTCCAAAGGGAGACCTACGAGCAGTACTTC
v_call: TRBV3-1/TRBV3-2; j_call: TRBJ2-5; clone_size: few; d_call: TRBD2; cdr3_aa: CASSQDRLAGGETQYF; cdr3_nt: TGTGCCAGCAGCCAAGATCGACTAGCGGGGGGGGAGACCCAGTACTTC
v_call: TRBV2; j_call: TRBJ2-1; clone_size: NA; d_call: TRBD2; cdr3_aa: CASHFGGRDEQFF; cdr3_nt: TGTGCCAGCCATTTCGGGGGGAGGGATGAGCAGTTCTTC
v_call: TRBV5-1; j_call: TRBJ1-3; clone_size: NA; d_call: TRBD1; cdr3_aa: CASSLSGTGVGNTIYF; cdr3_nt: TGCGCCAGCAGCCTCTCCGGGACAGGGGTTGGAAACACCATATATTTT
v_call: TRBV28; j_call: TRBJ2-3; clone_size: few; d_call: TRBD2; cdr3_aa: CASSLGAGGQGTQYF; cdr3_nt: TGTGCCAGCAGTCTCGGAGCGGGGGGCCAAGGTACGCAGTATTTT
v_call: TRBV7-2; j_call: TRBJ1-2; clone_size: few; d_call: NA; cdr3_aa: CASSFTIDRSF; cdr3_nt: TGTGCCAGCAGCTTTACCATCGACAGGTCATTC
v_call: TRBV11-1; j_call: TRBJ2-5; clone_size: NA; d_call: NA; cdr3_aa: CASSRQETQYF; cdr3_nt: TGTGCCAGCAGCCGTCAAGAGACCCAGTACTTC
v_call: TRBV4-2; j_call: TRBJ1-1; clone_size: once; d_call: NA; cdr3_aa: CASSQDYQLRLEAFF; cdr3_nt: TGTGCCAGCAGCCAAGATTACCAGTTGAGACTTGAAGCTTTCTTT
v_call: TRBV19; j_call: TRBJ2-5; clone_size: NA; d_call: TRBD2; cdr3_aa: CASSSGTSVGTQYF; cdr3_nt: TGTGCCAGTAGTTCAGGGACTAGCGTTGGGACCCAGTACTTC
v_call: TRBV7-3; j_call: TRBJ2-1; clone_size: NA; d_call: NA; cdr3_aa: CASSLTPASYNEQFF; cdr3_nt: TGTGCCAGCAGCTTAACCCCCGCCAGTTACAATGAGCAGTTCTTC
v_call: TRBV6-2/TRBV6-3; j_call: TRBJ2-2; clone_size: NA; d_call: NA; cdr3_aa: CASSTLGRLNTGELFF; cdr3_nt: TGTGCCAGCAGCACCTTGGGGAGGTTGAACACCGGGGAGCTGTTTTTT
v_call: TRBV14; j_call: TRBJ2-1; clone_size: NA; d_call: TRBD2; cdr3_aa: CASSLIAGGRNEQFF; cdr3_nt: TGTGCCAGCAGCCTCATCGCGGGGGGCCGCAATGAGCAGTTCTTC
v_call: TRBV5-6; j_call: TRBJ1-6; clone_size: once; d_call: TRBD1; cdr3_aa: CASSSRTGRLHSPLHF; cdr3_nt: TGTGCCAGCAGCTCAAGGACAGGGAGATTACATTCACCCCTCCACTTT
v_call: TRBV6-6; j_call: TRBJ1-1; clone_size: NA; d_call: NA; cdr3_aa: CASSFGQEAFF; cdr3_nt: TGTGCCAGCAGTTTTGGTCAGGAAGCTTTCTTT